This TCR beta chain comes out of a study of spatial heterogeneity in lung cancer. Looking at the study overall: Any follow-up PBMC samples that were available went on to be sequenced, and the median time to follow-up was around 25 months after resection. General study points: Relative to follow-up, resection was when ubiquitous expanded tumor TCRs appeared more in blood.

Many counts were recorded for this clonotype. The antigen is undetermined. TCRdb reprocessed the 5' RACE reads via MiXCR and lists one record per CDR3 protein. This sample has roughly 120,000 distinct CDR3 sequences; approximately 12% occur once, and the top ten carry 16%. Time point defined: blood at routine non-recurrence follow-up after resection. Tumor, nontumor lung or frozen PBMC supplied whole RNA that was sequenced unsorted. The sample here was PBMCs, taken at follow-up. This TCR was recovered from a male donor with early-stage non-small cell lung cancer.

This CDR3 reads CSASKSYYEQYF. CDR3 in DNA: TGCAGTGCTAGCAAGAGCTACTACGAGCAGTACTTC. This chain connects TRBV20-1 to TRBJ2-7, with D unclear. With 3 bases removed from V and 3 bases from J, the gap between germline ends came to 9 bases. From germline, CDR1 is DFQATT and CDR2 SNEGSKA (reference sequence). CDR3 length: 12 residues.